The T cell receptor (beta chain) described here comes from a study of T cell repertoires in urothelial bladder cancer (dated by TCRdb to the late 2010s). Describing the broader study: Of the roughly twelve resected lesions, three were clinical stage cT0, three were cTa, three were cT1 and three were cT2 or greater. Approximately eleven resected bladder lesions, consisting of urothelial carcinoma (UC+) and benign (UC-) specimens, were examined. The study compared clonality of the TCR repertoire in bladder tumors against clonality in benign bladder inflammation. Twelve patients who had bladder lesions and were undergoing transurethral resection were prospectively identified. The research as a whole found: Median tumor infiltrating lymphocyte percentage was about 1.9% in carcinoma specimens and 12% in benign specimens. Urothelial carcinoma specimens contained fewer T cells than benign specimens, with a median of approximately 5,100 versus 26,000. A single T-cell clone reached up to about 15% of infiltrating lymphocytes in carcinoma specimens, compared with about 2% in benign specimens.

Benign (UC-) specimens were resected bladder lesions without urothelial carcinoma. Bladder lesion specimens were collected at transurethral resection and stored at -80C. DNA was extracted from bladder specimens collected at transurethral resection. According to the germline V gene, CDR1 reads SGHTA and CDR2 reads FQGNSA. V drops 2 bases and J drops 6 bases, leaving 19 bases in between. The CDR3 sequence holds 16 residues, the cysteine and phenylalanine included. Only CDR3 DNA is held: 48 bases, read in frame from base 1. The immunoSEQ assay was used to sequence the CDR3 region of the TCR beta chain. From the authors' description of their analysis: T-cell fraction, clonal dominance and maximum TCR clone frequency were calculated for each specimen. TCRdb stores this immuneACCESS table with in-frame sequences only. Part of the clones is absent; in the studies checked, under half of the shortfall reflects unresolved V genes, and no reason is known for the rest. V and J calls and clone size are given by that table; D and trimming were obtained from the DNA. The sample table lists about 2,500 clones, 68% of them with a count of one. The top ten clones comprise roughly 15% of the sample.

This clone was seen a few times. Its antigen is currently not known. The input lacks base qualities; no much larger clone sits a single base away. The sequenced material came from bladder tissue. The sequence is built from TRBV7-2 and TRBJ1-1; TRBD1 is a weak D gene call, 5 bases matching. The receptor comes from a human donor with a benign inflammatory bladder lesion. The DNA sequence is TGTGCCAGCAGCTTAAGGGGAGCCAGGGCAATCGCTGAAGCTTTCTTT. It is translated as CASSLRGARAIAEAFF.